Shown below are 26 T cell receptor beta chains from a single sample sequenced in a study of molecular identifiers for immune sequencing clone quantification. MiXCR was run by TCRdb on the PCR reads, yielding one entry per CDR3 protein. The sample consists of 400,000 to 600,000 distinct CDR3 sequences, about 21% of them appearing once. The material sequenced was naive CD8+ T cells from blood, with Jurkat cell RNA spiked in. Subset of the sample: FACS-sorted CD8+CD4-CCR7+CD45RA+ naive T cells. The receptors derive from a human donor in good health. Some libraries in this study had Jurkat cell RNA spiked in.

Comments on this clonotype: This may stem from a read error, because a much larger clone lies one nucleotide away. The chain couples TRBV11-2 to TRBJ2-3; D not certain. Germline V gene lookup returns CDR1 SGHAT and CDR2 FQNNGV. There are 14 residues in the CDR3. The CDR3 protein is CANSPRERTDTQYF. DNA of the CDR3: TGTGCCAACAGCCCCAGAGAGAGGACAGATACGCAGTATTTT. Full variable domain (remainder filled in from reference TRBV11-2 and TRBJ2-3): EAGVAQSPRYKIIEKRQSVAFWCNPISGHATLYWYQQILGQGPKLLIQFQNNGVVDDSQLPKDRFSAERLKGVDSTLKIQPAKLEDSAVYLCANSPRERTDTQYFGPGTRLTVL.

There are a few counts of this clonotype. The V and J genes are TRBV11-2 and TRBJ1-5; no reliable D call. Germline V gene data show CDR1 as SGHAT and CDR2 as FQNNGV. Trimming removed 5 bases at V and 0 bases at J, with 14 bases between. CDR3 size: 16 residues. CDR3 sequence reads: CASSPSPGNSNQPQHF. Here the CDR3 DNA reads TGTGCCAGCAGCCCCAGCCCCGGGAATAGCAATCAGCCCCAGCATTTT.

This clonotype was seen ten or more times. The chain is built from TRBV7-9 and TRBJ2-3, with D unclear. This CDR3 spans 13 amino acids. V lost 3 bases, J lost 2 bases, and 6 bases lay in between. CDR1 is SEHNR, CDR2 FQNEAQ, per germline (reference sequence). DNA for the CDR3: TGTGCCAGCAGCTTCCCATACACAGATACGCAGTATTTT. It encodes CASSFPYTDTQYF.

This clonotype showed up just a few times. No conserved phenylalanine or tryptophan is present at the end of the CDR3, so a read error is the likely explanation. The chain links TRBV27 to TRBJ1-1, with 7 bases lining up with TRBD1. Looked up from germline, CDR1 is MNHEY and CDR2 is SMNVEV (reference sequence). V lost 6 bases, J lost 4 bases, and 2 bases stayed unmatched. This CDR3 is built from 12 residues. CDR3 sequence reads: CASRGGVTEAFY. In DNA form, the CDR3 reads TGTGCCAGCAGAGGGGGCGTCACTGAAGCTTTCTAT.

On this clonotype itself: A much larger clone differs from this one at a single base, so this may be a read error. V usage is TRBV4-2 and J usage is TRBJ1-1; D not certain. Deletions cut 4 bases from V and 1 base from J, with 13 bases between. The CDR3 has 15 amino acids. CDR1 and CDR2 from the germline V gene are LGHNA and YNFKEQ. The CDR3 protein is CASSLGRTTNTEAFF. In nucleotides, the CDR3 is TGTGCCAGCAGCCTAGGTAGGACGACGAACACTGAAGCTTTCTTT.

V is TRBV4-3 and J is TRBJ1-4; possible D gene TRBD1, 5 bases. Germline loops: CDR1 LGHNA, CDR2 YSLEER. This CDR3 is 17 amino acids long. Trimming removed 0 bases at V and 6 bases at J, with 17 bases between. The chain's CDR3 is CASSQDNPQVTDEKLFF. For the CDR3, the DNA is TGCGCCAGCAGCCAAGATAACCCTCAGGTGACAGATGAAAAACTGTTTTTT.

In the case of this clonotype: Being one base from a much bigger clone, this may be a read error. This chain joins TRBV2 and TRBJ2-4, with D perhaps matching TRBD2 (5 bases). Germline assignment: CDR1 SNHLY and CDR2 FYNNEI. V was clipped by 11 bases and J by 4 bases, with 18 bases between them. This CDR3 has 14 residues. The CDR3: CAGIGSSAKNIQYF. The DNA for the CDR3 is TGTGCCGGCATTGGGAGTAGCGCTAAAAACATTCAGTACTTC.

The rearrangement links TRBV11-2 to TRBJ2-7; D unclear. The CDR3 covers 13 residues. Germline V lookup: CDR1 SGHAT, CDR2 FQNNGV. The V and J ends lost 4 bases and 4 bases respectively, with 11 bases between them. CDR3 coding DNA: TGTGCCAGCAGCTCAGGTCCGTTTTACGAGCAGTACTTC. Amino acids: CASSSGPFYEQYF.

This clonotype showed up just a few times. The chain is built from TRBV12-3 or TRBV12-4 and TRBJ2-1; weak D call: TRBD1 (6 bases). Trimming removed 5 bases from V and 6 bases from J, with 14 bases in between. The CDR3 runs 14 residues. Written as DNA, the CDR3 is TGTGCCAGCAGTGTAAACAGGGATTCCAATGAGCAGTTCTTC. This gives the protein CASSVNRDSNEQFF.

This clonotype was observed many times. This chain uses TRBV7-8 with TRBJ1-6; the D is unclear. V lost 1 base and J 10 bases, leaving 5 bases between the germline ends. Per germline, CDR1 SGHVS and CDR2 FQNEAQ. The CDR3 has 12 amino acids. The CDR3: CASSLDGSPLHF. CDR3 coding DNA: TGTGCCAGCAGCTTAGATGGGTCACCCCTCCACTTT.

The chain combines TRBV28 with TRBJ1-5; D gene ambiguous. The germline V and J ends were trimmed by 4 bases and 6 bases, with 19 bases remaining between them. Per the germline V gene, CDR1 is MDHEN and CDR2 is SYDVKM. The CDR3 totals 16 residues. CDR3 protein: CASSSRSHPMSQPQHF. The CDR3 DNA reads as TGTGCCAGCAGTTCCAGAAGTCACCCGATGTCTCAGCCCCAGCATTTT. Complete variable domain (other parts from reference TRBV28 and TRBJ1-5): DVKVTQSSRYLVKRTGEKVFLECVQDMDHENMFWYRQDPGLGLRLIYFSYDVKMKEKGDIPEGYSVSREKKERFSLILESASTNQTSMYLCASSSRSHPMSQPQHFGDGTRLSIL.

The chain is built from TRBV27 and TRBJ2-7; D possibly corresponds to TRBD2 (6 bases). The V end lost 6 bases, the J end lost 0 bases, and 21 bases lay between the germline ends. The CDR3 length is 17 residues. Germline CDR1 is MNHEY and CDR2 is SMNVEV (reference sequence). For the CDR3, the DNA is TGTGCCAGCAGCCCGGGGGTTGTAGGGGCGGGCTCCTACGAGCAGTACTTC. Translation gives CASSPGVVGAGSYEQYF.

V gene TRBV13 combines with J gene TRBJ2-3; TRBD2 agrees at 11 bases. V lost 5 bases, J lost 2 bases, and 9 bases stayed unmatched. CDR3 length: 17 amino acids. CDR1 and CDR2 from the germline V gene are PRHDT and FYEKMQ (reference sequence). CDR3 nucleotide sequence: TGTGCCAGCAGCCCCCAGACTAGCGGGACAGTCACAGATACGCAGTATTTT. Residues: CASSPQTSGTVTDTQYF.

In this sample, this clonotype turned up many times. The chain couples TRBV5-5 to TRBJ2-7; D possibly corresponds to TRBD2 (6 bases). V was pared by 4 bases and J by 5 bases, with 10 bases between. Germline CDR1 and CDR2: SGHKS and YYEKEE (reference sequence). The CDR3 length is 12 residues. For the CDR3, the DNA is TGTGCCAGCAGCGTCGGGACTCACGAGCAGTACTTC. It is translated as CASSVGTHEQYF.

The chain is built from TRBV20-1 and TRBJ1-1, with no clear D. Trimming removed 6 bases at V and 4 bases at J, with 12 bases between. CDR3 length: 12 amino acids. In germline, CDR1 is DFQATT, CDR2 SNEGSKA (reference sequence). This CDR3 reads CSACTTSTEAFF. As DNA, the CDR3 is TGCAGTGCCTGTACAACGAGCACTGAAGCTTTCTTT.

This clonotype has more than one count but fewer than ten. The chain uses TRBV27 and TRBJ2-7; 8 bases fit TRBD1. Germline V gene lookup returns CDR1 MNHEY and CDR2 SMNVEV (reference sequence). Unmatched junction bases numbered 8, after V lost 7 bases and J lost 6 bases. The CDR3 contains 13 residues. CDR3 DNA: TGTGCCAGCAATTCCGGGACAGGCATCGAGCAGTACTTC. Translation gives CASNSGTGIEQYF.

There are many counts of this clonotype. The chain carries TRBV15 and TRBJ2-1, with 8 bases that match TRBD1. The V and J ends lost 0 bases and 4 bases, in that order; junction bases with no gene match: 20. Germline V lookup: CDR1 LNHNV, CDR2 YYDKDF (reference sequence). The CDR3 is made up of 21 amino acids. CDR3 sequence reads: CATSRDLRGQGAQGGYNEQFF. CDR3 in DNA: TGTGCCACCAGCAGAGATCTACGTGGTCAGGGGGCACAAGGTGGATACAATGAGCAGTTCTTC.

The V call is TRBV30, the J call TRBJ1-1; D remains ambiguous. This CDR3 contains 12 residues. The germline CDR1 and CDR2 sequences are GTSNPN and SVGIG (reference sequence). The V end was cut by 2 bases, the J end by 1 base, with 5 bases between. The CDR3 DNA is TGTGCCTGGAGTCCCCGGAACACTGAAGCTTTCTTT. This gives the protein CAWSPRNTEAFF.

Many counts were recorded for this clonotype. This chain joins TRBV4-3 and TRBJ2-3; the D gene is possibly TRBD2 (5 bases). Trimming stripped 1 base from V and 3 bases from J, with 11 bases between. The germline V gene has CDR1 LGHNA and CDR2 YSLEER. There are 15 residues in the CDR3. In DNA, the CDR3 is TGCGCCAGCAGCCAAGCGGGGAGTGGGACAGATACGCAGTATTTT. It codes for CASSQAGSGTDTQYF.

There are many counts of this clonotype. The genes are TRBV28 and TRBJ2-7, with TRBD1 identical over 7 bases. There are 16 residues in the CDR3. CDR1 is MDHEN, CDR2 SYDVKM, per germline. With V trimmed by 6 bases and J by 0 bases, 11 bases remained unmatched. The DNA for the CDR3 is TGTGCCAGCAGCCGTAAATGGGGACAGTACTCCTACGAGCAGTACTTC. Protein product: CASSRKWGQYSYEQYF.

This sequence joins TRBV6-5 and TRBJ2-7; possible D gene TRBD2, 6 bases. CDR1 MNHEY and CDR2 SVGAGI come from the germline V gene. Trimming removed 3 bases from V and 6 bases from J, with 15 bases in between. The CDR3 runs to 14 residues. The DNA of the CDR3 is TGTGCCAGCAGTTATTTGGCCGGAGCGGGCGAGCAGTACTTC. It translates to CASSYLAGAGEQYF.

Ten or more counts support this clonotype. The chain has TRBV28 and TRBJ2-7; D gene unclear. V dropped 5 bases and J dropped 1 base, with 6 bases sitting between them. The germline CDR1 and CDR2 sequences are MDHEN and SYDVKM. The CDR3 consists of 12 residues. CDR3 in DNA: TGTGCCAGCAGTGAGATTTCCTACGAGCAGTACTTC. It translates to CASSEISYEQYF.

The chain combines TRBV20-1 with TRBJ2-3, with 9 bases matching TRBD2. CDR3 length equals 16 residues. Germline V gene data show CDR1 as DFQATT and CDR2 as SNEGSKA (reference sequence). V gave up 0 bases and J gave up 1 base; unmatched junction bases: 5. The CDR3 loop is CSARDQTSGRTDTQYF. The CDR3 DNA reads TGCAGTGCTAGAGATCAGACTAGCGGTCGCACAGATACGCAGTATTTT.

This clonotype was found many times. V and J are TRBV20-1 and TRBJ1-1; no reliable D call. Trimming left V 5 bases short and J 0 bases short, with 4 bases between. There are 11 residues in the CDR3. Per germline, CDR1 DFQATT and CDR2 SNEGSKA (reference sequence). The CDR3: CSAFLNTEAFF. CDR3 DNA sequence: TGCAGTGCTTTTCTGAACACTGAAGCTTTCTTT.

This clonotype was seen at least ten times. The gene calls are TRBV28 and TRBJ2-7, with D perhaps matching TRBD1 (6 bases). The CDR3 is made up of 14 amino acids. The ends were cut back, 4 bases at V and 4 bases at J, with 14 bases in the middle. Germline loops: CDR1 MDHEN, CDR2 SYDVKM. The CDR3 nucleotides read TGTGCCAGCAGTTCACGACAGGAGACGTACGAGCAGTACTTC. This encodes CASSSRQETYEQYF.

This chain connects TRBV7-8 to TRBJ2-5; 7 bases fit TRBD2. The CDR3 has 19 residues. Germline V gives CDR1 SGHVS, CDR2 FQNEAQ. V dropped 0 bases and J dropped 0; count of bases not matched to a gene: 13. CDR3 region: CASSLAVGSSGSYQETQYF. Written as DNA, the CDR3 is TGTGCCAGCAGCTTAGCTGTTGGGTCTAGCGGATCGTACCAAGAGACCCAGTACTTC.